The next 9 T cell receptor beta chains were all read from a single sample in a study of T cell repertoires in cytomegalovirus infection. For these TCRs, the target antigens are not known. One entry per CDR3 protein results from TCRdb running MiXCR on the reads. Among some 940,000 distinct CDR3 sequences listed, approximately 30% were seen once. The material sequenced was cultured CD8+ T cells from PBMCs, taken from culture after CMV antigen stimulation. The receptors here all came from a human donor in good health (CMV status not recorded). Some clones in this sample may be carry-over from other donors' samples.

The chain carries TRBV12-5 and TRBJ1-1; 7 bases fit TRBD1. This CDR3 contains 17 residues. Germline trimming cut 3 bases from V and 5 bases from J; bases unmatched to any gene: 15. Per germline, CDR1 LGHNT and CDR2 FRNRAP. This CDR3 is CASGFSHPRQGWTEAFF. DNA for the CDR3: TGTGCTAGTGGTTTCTCCCACCCAAGACAGGGCTGGACTGAAGCTTTCTTT.

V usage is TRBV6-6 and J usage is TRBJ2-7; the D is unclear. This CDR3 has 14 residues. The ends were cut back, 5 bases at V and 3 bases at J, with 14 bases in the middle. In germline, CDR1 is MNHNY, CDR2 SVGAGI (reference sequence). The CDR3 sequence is CASSDIGTYYEQYF. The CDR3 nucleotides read TGTGCCAGCAGTGACATCGGCACTTACTACGAGCAGTACTTC.

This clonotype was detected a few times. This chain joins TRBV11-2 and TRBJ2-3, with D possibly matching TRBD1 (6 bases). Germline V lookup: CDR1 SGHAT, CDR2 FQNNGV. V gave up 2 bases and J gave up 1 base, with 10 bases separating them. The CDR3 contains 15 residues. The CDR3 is CASSLRYRGTDTQYF. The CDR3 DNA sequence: TGTGCCAGCAGCTTACGTTACAGGGGCACAGATACGCAGTATTTT.

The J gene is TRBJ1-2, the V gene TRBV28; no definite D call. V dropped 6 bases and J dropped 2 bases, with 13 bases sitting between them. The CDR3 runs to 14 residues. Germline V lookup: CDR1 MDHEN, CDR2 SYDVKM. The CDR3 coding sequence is TGTGCCAGCAGAACCGGACGGGAGAACTATGGCTACACCTTC. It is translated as CASRTGRENYGYTF.

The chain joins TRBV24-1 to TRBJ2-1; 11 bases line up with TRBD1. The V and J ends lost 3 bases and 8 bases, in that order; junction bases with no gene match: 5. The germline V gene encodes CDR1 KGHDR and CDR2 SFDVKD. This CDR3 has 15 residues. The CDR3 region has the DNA TGTGCCACCAGTGATGCAGGACAGGGGGCCTATGAGCAGTTCTTC. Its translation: CATSDAGQGAYEQFF.

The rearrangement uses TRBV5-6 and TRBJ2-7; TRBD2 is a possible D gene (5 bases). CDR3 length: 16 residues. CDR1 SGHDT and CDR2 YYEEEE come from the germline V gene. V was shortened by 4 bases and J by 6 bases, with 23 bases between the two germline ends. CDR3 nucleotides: TGTGCCAGCAGCAAACTAGGCGGCGGTACCCGCGGCGAGCAGTACGTC. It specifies CASSKLGGGTRGEQYV.

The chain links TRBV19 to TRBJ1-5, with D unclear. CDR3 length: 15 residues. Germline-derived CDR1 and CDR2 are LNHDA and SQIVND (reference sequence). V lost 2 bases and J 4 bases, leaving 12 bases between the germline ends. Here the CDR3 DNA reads TGTGCCAGTAGTATAAGTAGGAAATCTAATCAGCCCCAGCATTTT. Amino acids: CASSISRKSNQPQHF. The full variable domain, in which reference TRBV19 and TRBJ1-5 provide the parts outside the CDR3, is DGGITQSPKYLFRKEGQNVTLSCEQNLNHDAMYWYRQDPGQGLRLIYYSQIVNDFQKGDIAEGYSVSREKKESFPLTVTSAQKNPTAFYLCASSISRKSNQPQHFGDGTRLSIL.

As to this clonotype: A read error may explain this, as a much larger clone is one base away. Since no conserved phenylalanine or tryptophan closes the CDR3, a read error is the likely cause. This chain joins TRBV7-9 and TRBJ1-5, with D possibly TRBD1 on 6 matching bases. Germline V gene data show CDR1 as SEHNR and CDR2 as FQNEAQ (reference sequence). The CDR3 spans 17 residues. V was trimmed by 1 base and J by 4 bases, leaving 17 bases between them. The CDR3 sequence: CASSLVYGGRGNQPQHS. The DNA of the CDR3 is TGTGCCAGCAGCTTAGTATACGGGGGCCGGGGAAATCAGCCCCAGCATTCT.

The CDR3, as DNA: TGTGCCAGCAGCTTAGACAGGCGTACCGGGGAGCTGTTTTTT. Protein product: CASSLDRRTGELFF. The chain joins TRBV7-6 to TRBJ2-2; possible D gene TRBD1, 5 bases. Per the germline V gene, CDR1 is SGHVS and CDR2 is FNYEAQ. With 1 base removed from V and 5 bases from J, the gap between germline ends came to 8 bases. The CDR3 is made up of 14 amino acids.